The clone carrying this T cell receptor (beta chain) ranks as large (0.1 to 1%) in terms of frequency. The antigen is undetermined. Germline CDR1 and CDR2: KGHSH and LQKENI. This CDR3 spans 15 amino acids. This entry is derived from a study of CXCR3-negative and CXCR3-positive naive CD8 T cells. The method, 5' RACE with UMI labels, was used to prepare the TRB cDNA libraries. TCRdb reworked the 5' RACE reads into one entry per CDR3 protein, no DNA. The sample shows 4,800 or so distinct CDR3 sequences, and 2.7% sits with its ten largest clones. Among CD8+ T cells, naive ones were CD45RO-CCR7+CD27+CD95-. Study outcomes and limitations: Against CXCR3-negative naive cells, CXCR3-positive naive cells showed more hydrophobic TRB CDR3s. For the naive subsets, surface CD5 was similar, and TCR strength was inferred from TRB CDR3 properties. Memory CD8+ cells had much lower diversity, and both naive subsets had comparably high diversity.

The chain recombines TRBV18 with TRBJ2-3; the D gene TCRdb calls, TRBD1, cannot be checked with no DNA. Material: naive CXCR3- CD8+ T cells from blood. The sample's subset: CD45RO-CCR7+CD27+CD95- naive CD8+ T cells lacking CXCR3 (TNR3-). The receptor comes from a human donor in good health. Some clones in this sample may be carry-over from other donors' samples. The chain's CDR3 is CASSPPDRVTDTQYF. Using reference TRBV18 and TRBJ2-3 for the parts outside the CDR3, the full variable domain is NAGVMQNPRHLVRRRGQEARLRCSPMKGHSHVYWYRQLPEEGLKFMVYLQKENIIDESGMPKERFSAEFPKEGPSILRIQQVVRGDSAAYFCASSPPDRVTDTQYFGPGTRLTVL.